Shown below are 29 T cell receptor beta chains from a single sample sequenced in a study of identical twins. Using its own MiXCR run on the 5' RACE reads, TCRdb lists one record per CDR3 protein. The table has about 530,000 distinct CDR3 sequences, approximately 20% seen once. In addition, the sample was reused for a study of yellow fever vaccine responses in identical twins.

Sequencing used CD4+ T cells sorted from blood. These receptor sequences come from a young woman in good health.

The chain links TRBV18 to TRBJ1-6; D gene unclear. The CDR3 covers 13 residues. Between the trimmed V and J ends, which lost 2 bases and 8 bases, there was a span of 7 bases. The germline V gene has CDR1 KGHSH and CDR2 LQKENI. The CDR3 here is CASSPTADSPLHF. The CDR3 DNA follows: TGTGCCAGCTCACCAACAGCGGATTCACCCCTCCACTTT.

This clonotype was detected a few times. J is TRBJ2-2 and V is TRBV3-1; D tentatively fits TRBD1 or TRBD2 (5 bases each). V lost 4 bases and J 3 bases, leaving 18 bases between the germline ends. This CDR3 contains 17 residues. Per the germline V gene, CDR1 is LGHDT and CDR2 is YNNKEL (reference sequence). The CDR3 DNA follows: TGTGCCAGCAGCCGACTAAACCTCATGGGGCACACCGGGGAGCTGTTTTTT. Translation gives CASSRLNLMGHTGELFF. Looking up the rest from reference TRBV3-1 and TRBJ2-2 gives the full variable domain: DTAVSQTPKYLVTQMGNDKSIKCEQNLGHDTMYWYKQDSKKFLKIMFSYNNKELIINETVPNRFSPKSPDKAHLNLHINSLELGDSAVYFCASSRLNLMGHTGELFFGEGSRLTVL.

The rearrangement uses TRBV20-1 and TRBJ2-2; D may be TRBD1 (6 bases). In germline, CDR1 is DFQATT, CDR2 SNEGSKA (reference sequence). The CDR3 consists of 13 residues. The CDR3 spells CTFLQGNTGELFF. In DNA, the CDR3 is TGCACATTTTTACAGGGGAACACCGGGGAGCTGTTTTTT.

This clonotype was counted only a few times. The germline gene is not matched at one end of the junction; a read error may be the cause. The CDR3 coding sequence is TGCAGTGCTGGAGACCCTAACACAGATACGCAGTATTTT. Translated: CSAGDPNTDTQYF. This sequence joins TRBV20-1 and TRBJ2-3, with D unresolved. The germline gives CDR1 DFQATT, CDR2 SNEGSKA (reference sequence). The CDR3 spans 13 residues.

CDR3 sequence: CASSPSAGTGWGNTQYF. The CDR3 bases are TGTGCCAGCAGCCCTAGTGCGGGCACAGGGTGGGGGAATACGCAGTATTTT. This chain links TRBV7-8 with TRBJ2-3; TRBD1 is a possible D gene (6 bases). The length of the CDR3 is 17 residues. Trimming left V 5 bases short and J 7 bases short, with 25 bases between. Germline V CDR1 and CDR2: SGHVS, FQNEAQ. The whole variable domain, filled in from reference TRBV7-8 and TRBJ2-3, reads GAGVSQSPRYKVAKRGQDVALRCDPISGHVSLFWYQQALGQGPEFLTYFQNEAQLDKSGLPSDRFFAERPEGSVSTLKIQRTQQEDSAVYLCASSPSAGTGWGNTQYFGPGTRLTVL.

V gene TRBV4-2 combines with J gene TRBJ2-4, with D uncertain. V was clipped by 2 bases and J by 8 bases, with 10 bases between them. Germline V gene data show CDR1 as LGHNA and CDR2 as YNFKEQ. CDR3 length: 13 residues. The CDR3 DNA follows: TGTGCCAGCAGCCAATCTTACAGAGACATTCAGTACTTC. This sequence encodes CASSQSYRDIQYF.

The chain uses TRBV11-2 and TRBJ2-1, with no clear D. Germline values: CDR1 SGHAT, CDR2 FQNNGV. V lost 5 bases to trimming and J lost 2 bases, with 13 bases between them. There are 15 residues in the CDR3. For the CDR3, the DNA is TGTGCCAGCAGCGGTTTCGTACAGCCCTACAATGAGCAGTTCTTC. Translation gives CASSGFVQPYNEQFF.

The chain carries TRBV15 and TRBJ2-7, with a weak D call TRBD2 (6 bases). The CDR3 has 15 amino acids. The germline CDR1 and CDR2 sequences are LNHNV and YYDKDF (reference sequence). V was pared by 1 base and J by 2 bases, with 12 bases between. The CDR3 sequence is CATSRVAGKTYEQYV. The CDR3 DNA reads TGTGCCACCAGCAGAGTGGCGGGGAAAACCTACGAGCAGTACGTC.

The chain links TRBV10-3 to TRBJ1-1; unclear D gene. Germline V gene lookup returns CDR1 ENHRY and CDR2 SYGVKD. Trimming shortened V by 8 bases and J by 5 bases, and 12 bases separated the two germline ends. The CDR3 consists of 12 residues. The CDR3 sequence: CAIYIGRTEAFF. CDR3 nucleotide sequence: TGTGCCATCTATATAGGCCGGACTGAAGCTTTCTTT.

This clonotype was observed a few times. V gene TRBV12-3 or TRBV12-4 combines with J gene TRBJ1-5; TRBD1 matches at 8 bases. J was trimmed by 1 base and V by 6 bases; bases with no gene match: 5. The CDR3 is 15 residues long. CDR3 sequence (DNA): TGTGCCAGCAGCTACTGGGACAGGAGCAATCAGCCCCAGCATTTT. This codes for CASSYWDRSNQPQHF.

Many counts were recorded for this clonotype. J is TRBJ1-5 and V is TRBV24-1, with TRBD1 matching 9 bases. The trim removed 5 bases at V and 5 bases at J, leaving 3 bases unmatched. The CDR3 spans 14 residues. The germline V gene has CDR1 KGHDR and CDR2 SFDVKD. The DNA of the CDR3 is TGTGCCACCAGTGGACAGGGGGGCGATCAGCCCCAGCATTTT. Encoded protein: CATSGQGGDQPQHF.

This clonotype came up many times. The gene calls are TRBV3-1 and TRBJ1-5, with D perhaps TRBD1 (5 bases). Per the germline V gene, CDR1 is LGHDT and CDR2 is YNNKEL (reference sequence). The CDR3 totals 14 residues. V lost 1 base, J lost 6 bases, and 10 bases lay in between. The CDR3 sequence is CASSQGRGVQPQHF. CDR3 coding DNA: TGTGCCAGCAGCCAAGGACGAGGGGTTCAGCCCCAGCATTTT.

This clonotype was seen more than once but under ten times. The chain joins TRBV20-1 to TRBJ1-1, with D perhaps matching TRBD1 (6 bases). Trimming took 5 bases from V and 0 from J, leaving 19 bases between them. The CDR3 loop spans 16 amino acids. Germline CDR1 reads DFQATT; CDR2 reads SNEGSKA (reference sequence). CDR3 sequence: CSAARETGTMNTEAFF. DNA for the CDR3: TGCAGTGCTGCTCGGGAAACAGGGACCATGAACACTGAAGCTTTCTTT.

V is TRBV12-3 or TRBV12-4 and J is TRBJ2-5; 7 bases line up with TRBD2. J lost 1 base, V lost 7 bases, and 0 bases had no gene match. The CDR3 spans 12 residues. The CDR3 nucleotides read TGTGCCAGCACGGGGGGCCAAGAGACCCAGTACTTC. It is translated as CASTGGQETQYF.

The chain couples TRBV2 to TRBJ2-1; 8 bases fit TRBD1. The CDR3 is 13 amino acids. CDR1 and CDR2 from the germline V gene are SNHLY and FYNNEI. V lost 6 bases to trimming and J lost 7 bases; unmatched junction nucleotides: 5. The CDR3 nucleotides are TGTGCCAGCAGGAGGACAGGGCCGAATGAGCAGTTCTTC. Translated, it gives CASRRTGPNEQFF.

This clonotype has more than one count but fewer than ten. V and J are TRBV11-3 and TRBJ2-7; perhaps TRBD2 as D (6 bases). Germline-derived CDR1 and CDR2 are SGHNT and YENEEA. Trimming cost V 8 bases and J 2 bases, with 19 bases left between them. The CDR3 loop spans 15 amino acids. Written as DNA, the CDR3 is TGTGCCAGCGGGAAGGGAGGCTTAACCACCTACGAGCAGTACTTC. Its protein product is CASGKGGLTTYEQYF.

The rearrangement uses TRBV12-3 or TRBV12-4 and TRBJ2-1, with 10 bases aligning to TRBD2. J lost 8 bases, V lost 5 bases, and 15 bases had no gene match. CDR3 length: 17 residues. This CDR3 reads CASSEASGSFVSDEQFF. The CDR3 DNA follows: TGTGCCAGCAGTGAGGCTAGCGGGAGTTTCGTTTCGGATGAGCAGTTCTTC.

The chain employs TRBV5-1 and TRBJ1-3; 9 nucleotides line up with TRBD1. The ends lost 0 bases at V and 3 bases at J; junction bases unmatched: 4. CDR1 is SGHRS and CDR2 is YFSETQ in the germline V gene. This CDR3 has 16 residues. In DNA form, the CDR3 reads TGCGCCAGCAGCTTGGAACAGGGGGCGATTGGAAACACCATATATTTT. It yields the protein CASSLEQGAIGNTIYF.

This clonotype was counted between two and nine times. The V gene is TRBV7-2, the J gene TRBJ2-5; D is uncertain. The germline V and J ends were trimmed by 3 bases and 6 bases, with 11 bases remaining between them. This CDR3 spans 13 amino acids. The germline gives CDR1 SGHTA, CDR2 FQGNSA. The CDR3 spells CASSFDPVKTQYF. The CDR3 DNA follows: TGTGCCAGCAGCTTCGACCCAGTTAAGACCCAGTACTTC.

Note on this clonotype: Since the CDR3 does not end with the conserved phenylalanine or tryptophan, this likely comes from a read error. The chain carries TRBV20-1 and TRBJ1-1; TRBD1 matches 7 bases. Germline V lookup: CDR1 DFQATT, CDR2 SNEGSKA (reference sequence). CDR3 length: 16 amino acids. Germline trimming cut 2 bases from V and 5 bases from J; bases unmatched to any gene: 14. DNA of the CDR3: TGCAGTGCTAGAAGGTCGGATAAGGGGGCGCAAACTGAAGCTTTCCTT. The encoded protein is CSARRSDKGAQTEAFL.

V usage is TRBV2 and J usage is TRBJ2-1; TRBD2 matches 16 bases. This CDR3 region has 16 residues. With 6 bases clipped from V and 7 bases from J, the junction kept 6 bases outside the gene matches. Germline V gives CDR1 SNHLY, CDR2 FYNNEI. CDR3 in DNA: TGTGCCAGCAGACCACCGGGACTAGCGGGGGGGAATGAGCAGTTCTTC. It codes for CASRPPGLAGGNEQFF.

This chain joins TRBV4-2 and TRBJ1-2, with TRBD1 identical over 10 bases. Germline V CDR1 and CDR2: LGHNA, YNFKEQ. The V and J ends lost 0 bases and 4 bases, in that order; junction bases with no gene match: 5. The CDR3 totals 16 residues. The CDR3 DNA reads TGTGCCAGCAGCCAAGACCCGGGACAGGGGATCTATGGCTACACCTTC. Encoded protein: CASSQDPGQGIYGYTF.

The chain is built from TRBV5-1 and TRBJ1-2; TRBD1 matches at 9 bases. The CDR3 contains 16 residues. V dropped 4 bases and J dropped 4; count of bases not matched to a gene: 11. Germline CDR1 and CDR2: SGHRS and YFSETQ. DNA for the CDR3: TGCGCCAGCAGCGTACCGGGACAGGGCCACCTCTATGGCTACACCTTC. This encodes CASSVPGQGHLYGYTF.

This clonotype turned up a few times. The chain joins TRBV6-4 to TRBJ1-1; D unresolved. CDR3 size: 14 residues. Germline-derived CDR1 and CDR2 are MRHNA and SNTAGT. Trimming removed 9 bases from V and 1 base from J, with 15 bases in between. The CDR3 protein is CASRAEGRNTEAFF. CDR3 bases: TGTGCCAGTAGAGCCGAAGGACGGAACACTGAAGCTTTCTTT.

This clonotype occurred a few times. The rearrangement joins TRBV4-1 to TRBJ1-5; no reliable D call. V lost 1 base and J 2 bases, leaving 15 bases between the germline ends. Germline V gene lookup returns CDR1 MGHRA and CDR2 YSYEKL. The CDR3 is 17 amino acids. This CDR3 reads CASSQGEWATGNQPQHF. CDR3 sequence (DNA): TGCGCCAGCAGCCAAGGGGAGTGGGCAACGGGCAATCAGCCCCAGCATTTT.

V is TRBV6-1 and J is TRBJ2-3; D possibly corresponds to TRBD2 (5 bases). The V gene's germline CDR1 is MNHNS and CDR2 SASEGT. The CDR3 spans 14 residues. V dropped 7 bases and J dropped 0 bases, with 11 bases sitting between them. The CDR3 here is CASNSATSTDTQYF. The CDR3 DNA is TGTGCCAGCAATAGCGCCACTAGCACAGATACGCAGTATTTT.

The V call is TRBV7-2, the J call TRBJ2-3; 9 bases are a match to TRBD2. Germline trimming cut 4 bases from V and 9 bases from J; bases unmatched to any gene: 11. Per the germline V gene, CDR1 is SGHTA and CDR2 is FQGNSA. This CDR3 spans 15 amino acids. In DNA form, the CDR3 reads TGTGCCAGCAGCTCTCGGCGGGGCGGGAGGGGCACGCAGTATTTT. Protein product: CASSSRRGGRGTQYF.

The chain couples TRBV19 to TRBJ1-5; maybe TRBD1 (6 bases). The ends were cut back, 9 bases at V and 7 bases at J, with 16 bases in the middle. Germline V gene data show CDR1 as LNHDA and CDR2 as SQIVND (reference sequence). The CDR3 sequence is 13 residues long. The CDR3 loop reads CASNPTGTQPQHF. Written as DNA, the CDR3 is TGTGCCAGCAACCCGACAGGAACACAGCCCCAGCATTTT.

This clonotype was seen a few times. This chain joins TRBV6-1 and TRBJ1-6; D ambiguous. The germline V gene has CDR1 MNHNS and CDR2 SASEGT. The CDR3 extends over 14 amino acids. The V end was cut by 6 bases, the J end by 10 bases, with 16 bases between. CDR3 residues: CASSTTRATSPLHF. The CDR3 coding sequence is TGTGCCAGCAGCACGACCCGGGCGACCTCACCCCTCCACTTT.